This entry describes one TCR beta chain. The sample originates from a study of blood T cell repertoires in COVID-19. Across the whole study: Specimens from acute and convalescent COVID-19 originated in the United States, Italy and Spain.

Some clones are missing from TCRdb's copy, which holds only in-frame ones; the method was immunoSEQ multiplex PCR. The table includes about 100,000 clones, 90% to 95% detected once. This CDR3 is built from 15 residues. The V gene lost 1 base and the J gene lost 0 bases, with 9 bases spanning the gap. This receptor was taken from a human donor with active COVID-19. The donor label of this sample is uncertain. Sequences were obtained from peripheral blood. V is TRBV23-1 and J is TRBJ1-1; D ambiguous. TRBV23-1 has ORF status, its function being uncertain. The CDR3 bases are TGCGCCAGCAGTCAATATGTCAGGATGAACACTGAAGCTTTCTTT. It translates to CASSQYVRMNTEAFF.